Each of the 27 T cell receptor beta chains below was sequenced from the same sample in a study of OX40 agonist ivuxolimab in advanced cancers. Assay: immunoSEQ multiplex PCR; the TCRdb copy retains only in-frame clones and omits some. The sample yields over 85,000 clones, approximately 90% seen once. This material consisted of CD4+ or CD8+ T cells sorted from blood, taken in a trial of the OX40 agonist ivuxolimab. The receptors were gathered from an adult with an advanced solid tumor such as melanoma, head and neck, liver or kidney cancer.

The genes are TRBV5-4 and TRBJ1-2, with unresolved D. The CDR3 is made up of 16 amino acids. CDR1 and CDR2 (germline): SGHNT, YYREEE (reference sequence). Trimming took off 1 base at V and 7 bases at J, with 20 bases between the two ends. CDR3 coding DNA: TGTGCCAGCAGCTTGAAGTATTCGGCGGAAGTGGGTGGCTACACCTTC. Translation gives CASSLKYSAEVGGYTF.

The V call is TRBV5-4, the J call TRBJ1-3, with D maybe TRBD1 (6 bases). The CDR3 is made up of 14 amino acids. Trimming took off 2 bases at V and 4 bases at J, with 10 bases between the two ends. The germline CDR1 and CDR2 sequences are SGHNT and YYREEE (reference sequence). This CDR3 is CASSFGQKGNTIYF. In nucleotides, the CDR3 is TGTGCCAGCAGCTTCGGACAGAAAGGAAACACCATATATTTT.

This chain connects TRBV12-5 to TRBJ1-2, with D possibly TRBD1 on 5 matching bases. Germline V gene data show CDR1 as LGHNT and CDR2 as FRNRAP. Trimming took 1 base from V and 5 from J, leaving 8 bases between them. The CDR3 consists of 13 residues. The CDR3 DNA reads as TGTGCTAGTGGTTTGGGGGGGGAGTATGGCTACACCTTC. It codes for CASGLGGEYGYTF.

The genes are TRBV18 and TRBJ2-2; 9 bases fit TRBD1. The CDR3 is 15 amino acids. V was pared by 3 bases and J by 7 bases, with 6 bases of the junction left unmatched. CDR1 and CDR2 (germline): KGHSH, LQKENI. Written as DNA, the CDR3 is TGTGCCAGCTCACCGGGACAGGGTTTTTACGGGGAGCTGTTTTTT. The encoded protein is CASSPGQGFYGELFF.

V gene TRBV7-9 combines with J gene TRBJ2-5, with 9 bases matching TRBD1. There are 15 residues in the CDR3. Germline CDR1 reads SEHNR; CDR2 reads FQNEAQ (reference sequence). V lost 4 bases, J lost 5 bases, and 8 bases stayed unmatched. In nucleotides, the CDR3 is TGTGCCAGCAGCTCCGGGACAGGGTCTGGGGAGACCCAGTACTTC. Protein sequence: CASSSGTGSGETQYF.

V is TRBV10-2 and J is TRBJ2-1; D unresolved. This CDR3 contains 14 residues. V lost 7 bases, J lost 2 bases, and 12 bases lay in between. Germline V gene sequence: CDR1 WSHSY, CDR2 SAAADI. In nucleotides, the CDR3 is TGCGCCAGCACTAGGTCGTATACCTACAATGAGCAGTTCTTC. It yields the protein CASTRSYTYNEQFF.

This clone appeared a few times. The J gene is TRBJ1-1, the V gene TRBV2, with D perhaps matching TRBD1 (5 bases). CDR3 length equals 13 residues. Germline values: CDR1 SNHLY, CDR2 FYNNEI. V gave up 4 bases and J gave up 2 bases, with 8 bases separating them. CDR3 DNA sequence: TGTGCCAGCAGTGGTCGGGGCAACACTGAAGCTTTCTTT. Amino acid sequence: CASSGRGNTEAFF.

The CDR3 DNA reads as TGTGCCAGCAGTGAAGCAGGGGGTGTCGGGGAGCTGTTTTTT. This translates into CASSEAGGVGELFF. The rearrangement joins TRBV25-1 to TRBJ2-2; 7 bases align to TRBD1. Germline CDR1 and CDR2: MGHDK and SYGVNS. The J segment lost 7 bases and the V segment lost 2 bases, leaving 4 bases of the junction unmatched. The CDR3 length is 14 residues. The complete variable domain, with remaining parts taken from reference TRBV25-1 and TRBJ2-2, reads EADIYQTPRYLVIGTGKKITLECSQTMGHDKMYWYQQDPGMELHLIHYSYGVNSTEKGDLSSESTVSRIRTEHFPLTLESARPSHTSQYLCASSEAGGVGELFFGEGSRLTVL.

In its sample, this clone was seen a few times. The J gene is TRBJ1-4, the V gene TRBV4-1; possibly TRBD1 for D (5 bases). Per the germline V gene, CDR1 is MGHRA and CDR2 is YSYEKL. V lost 1 base and J lost 2, with 8 bases in between. The CDR3 sequence is 15 residues long. CDR3 nucleotide sequence: TGCGCCAGCAGCCAAGCAGACAGTACTAATGAAAAACTGTTTTTT. Protein: CASSQADSTNEKLFF.

The rearrangement joins TRBV15 to TRBJ1-5; TRBD1 agrees at 7 bases. The V gene's germline CDR1 is LNHNV and CDR2 YYDKDF (reference sequence). V gave up 0 bases and J gave up 3 bases; unmatched junction bases: 8. The CDR3 is 17 amino acids. The CDR3 spells CATSRDLQGQYNQPQHF. The CDR3 DNA is TGTGCCACCAGCAGAGATCTCCAGGGACAGTACAATCAGCCCCAGCATTTT.

The chain has TRBV18 and TRBJ2-7; D might be TRBD2 (5 bases). V lost 5 bases and J 2 bases, leaving 22 bases between the germline ends. The CDR3 runs 17 residues. Germline-derived CDR1 and CDR2 are KGHSH and LQKENI. CDR3 region: CASSTFGGAGLAYEQYF. In nucleotides, the CDR3 is TGTGCCAGCTCAACCTTCGGAGGCGCCGGGCTCGCCTACGAGCAGTACTTC. Looking up the rest from reference TRBV18 and TRBJ2-7 gives the full variable domain: NAGVMQNPRHLVRRRGQEARLRCSPMKGHSHVYWYRQLPEEGLKFMVYLQKENIIDESGMPKERFSAEFPKEGPSILRIQQVVRGDSAAYFCASSTFGGAGLAYEQYFGPGTRLTVT.

The genes are TRBV14 and TRBJ2-6; 7 nucleotides line up with TRBD1. The V segment lost 5 bases and the J segment 0 bases; nucleotides outside the gene matches: 10. The CDR3 contains 18 residues. Germline CDR1 SGHDN, CDR2 FVKESK. The CDR3 spells CASSTWDSYLSGANVLTF. DNA for the CDR3: TGTGCCAGCAGCACCTGGGACAGCTACCTCTCTGGGGCCAACGTCCTGACTTTC.

This chain joins TRBV28 and TRBJ1-2; D is uncertain. The germline V gene has CDR1 MDHEN and CDR2 SYDVKM. V was shortened by 2 bases and J by 10 bases, with 11 bases between the two germline ends. The CDR3 runs 12 residues. For the CDR3, the DNA is TGTGCCAGCAGTTTACAAACAGCGGCCTACACCTTC. This gives the protein CASSLQTAAYTF.

The rearrangement uses TRBV19 and TRBJ2-2; possibly TRBD1 or TRBD2 for D (6 bases each). The CDR3 is made up of 19 amino acids. Trimming removed 7 bases from V and 2 bases from J, with 26 bases in between. Germline loops: CDR1 LNHDA, CDR2 SQIVND (reference sequence). The CDR3: CASTPGAFGWRLNTGELFF. Written as DNA, the CDR3 is TGTGCCAGTACCCCGGGGGCATTCGGGTGGCGTCTAAACACCGGGGAGCTGTTTTTT.

Comment on this clone: A read error may account for a junction end that differs from germline. J is TRBJ1-1 and V is TRBV5-1; 11 positions match TRBD1. The germline CDR1 and CDR2 sequences are SGHRS and YFSETQ. The CDR3 has 16 amino acids. In DNA form, the CDR3 reads TGTGCCAGCAGCCCGGACAGGGGGCTGATGAACACTGAAGCTTTCTTT. Translating gives CASSPDRGLMNTEAFF.

This clone was found once. This chain links TRBV7-2 with TRBJ1-1; D gene uncertain. The CDR3 spans 15 residues. The germline V gene encodes CDR1 SGHTA and CDR2 FQGNSA. V shed 3 bases and J shed 1 base, with 12 bases lying between them. CDR3 DNA sequence: TGTGCCAGCAGCTTGGGCATGGTGGGGAACACTGAAGCTTTCTTT. It translates to CASSLGMVGNTEAFF.

The CDR3 sequence: CASTPAGGRDEQFF. CDR3 DNA: TGCGCCAGCACCCCGGCGGGAGGGCGGGATGAGCAGTTCTTC. The chain joins TRBV5-1 to TRBJ2-1, with 9 bases that match TRBD2. The junction had 9 bases not matched to a gene; V was cut back by 6 bases and J by 8 bases. The CDR3 contains 14 residues. Germline assignment: CDR1 SGHRS and CDR2 YFSETQ.

The chain links TRBV19 to TRBJ1-2; D is unclear. The CDR3 totals 11 residues. The V gene lost 10 bases and the J gene lost 2 bases, with 8 bases spanning the gap. CDR1 LNHDA and CDR2 SQIVND come from the germline V gene (reference sequence). CDR3: CATGENYGYTF. The CDR3 nucleotides are TGTGCCACTGGGGAGAACTATGGCTACACCTTC.

V usage is TRBV7-9 and J usage is TRBJ2-7; D not resolved. The CDR3 spans 9 residues. Trimming left V 8 bases short and J 4 bases short, with 3 bases between. Germline CDR1 is SEHNR and CDR2 is FQNEAQ (reference sequence). For the CDR3, the DNA is TGTGCCAGCGGATACGAGCAGTACTTC. Protein: CASGYEQYF.

This clone has just one count. The chain links TRBV11-3 to TRBJ2-1; D gene ambiguous. Germline CDR1 and CDR2: SGHNT and YENEEA. The CDR3 loop spans 14 amino acids. V was pared by 0 bases and J by 6 bases, with 9 bases between. Written as DNA, the CDR3 is TGTGCCAGCAGCTTAGACCCTGGGGTCAATGAGCAGTTCTTC. This translates into CASSLDPGVNEQFF.

The V gene is TRBV10-3, the J gene TRBJ2-2; no clear D gene. Germline V gene data show CDR1 as ENHRY and CDR2 as SYGVKD. The V end lost 7 bases, the J end lost 1 base, and 7 bases lay between the germline ends. The CDR3 is 13 amino acids. The CDR3 DNA sequence: TGTGCCATCACTCGGCAGAACACCGGGGAGCTGTTTTTT. Translated, it gives CAITRQNTGELFF.

The chain is built from TRBV5-1 and TRBJ2-1; the match to TRBD1 covers 12 bases. The germline gives CDR1 SGHRS, CDR2 YFSETQ. Trimming took 3 bases from V and 4 from J; bases not matched to a gene: 11. The CDR3 sequence is 18 residues long. The DNA of the CDR3 is TGCGCCAGCAGCTCCGGGACAGGGGGCGTAGGTGGTTACAATGAGCAGTTCTTC. Translated, it gives CASSSGTGGVGGYNEQFF.

The chain employs TRBV5-6 and TRBJ1-2; D unclear. V gave up 2 bases and J gave up 4 bases, with 15 bases separating them. The CDR3 sequence is 15 residues long. CDR1 SGHDT and CDR2 YYEEEE come from the germline V gene. The CDR3 DNA reads as TGTGCCAGCAGCTTCGCGGACTTAGGTGCCTATGGCTACACCTTC. It translates to CASSFADLGAYGYTF.

This chain links TRBV6-5 with TRBJ2-1; 9 bases agree with TRBD1. The CDR3 consists of 15 residues. Trimming took 5 bases from V and 0 from J; bases not matched to a gene: 2. CDR1 MNHEY and CDR2 SVGAGI come from the germline V gene. Here the CDR3 DNA reads TGTGCCAGCAGTGGGACAGGGAGCTCCTACAATGAGCAGTTCTTC. This encodes CASSGTGSSYNEQFF.

The rearrangement joins TRBV18 to TRBJ2-3; D gene unclear. This CDR3 is built from 14 residues. In germline, CDR1 is KGHSH, CDR2 LQKENI. Deletions cut 2 bases from V and 4 bases from J, with 10 bases between. The CDR3 region is CASSPDWEADTQYF. In DNA form, the CDR3 reads TGTGCCAGCTCACCAGACTGGGAAGCAGATACGCAGTATTTT. Full variable domain (outside the CDR3, taken from reference TRBV18 and TRBJ2-3): NAGVMQNPRHLVRRRGQEARLRCSPMKGHSHVYWYRQLPEEGLKFMVYLQKENIIDESGMPKERFSAEFPKEGPSILRIQQVVRGDSAAYFCASSPDWEADTQYFGPGTRLTVL.

The rearrangement joins TRBV7-3 to TRBJ2-6; D is undetermined. The V gene lost 4 bases and the J gene lost 0 bases, with 25 bases spanning the gap. The V gene's germline CDR1 is SGHTA and CDR2 FQGTGA. This CDR3 spans 21 amino acids. The CDR3 loop is CASSSPISSGKGLSGANVLTF. The CDR3 DNA reads TGTGCCAGCAGCTCCCCGATAAGCAGTGGAAAGGGTCTCTCTGGGGCCAACGTCCTGACTTTC.

The V and J genes are TRBV7-3 and TRBJ2-1; TRBD2 is a possible D gene (6 bases). CDR3 length: 14 amino acids. Germline V gene lookup returns CDR1 SGHTA and CDR2 FQGTGA. Trimming removed 5 bases at V and 5 bases at J, with 13 bases between. The CDR3 here is CASSPSAGHNEQFF. Written as DNA, the CDR3 is TGTGCCAGCAGCCCTTCCGCGGGGCACAATGAGCAGTTCTTC.